This record covers a single T cell receptor beta chain. The antigen remains undetermined. Trimming cost V 5 bases and J 0 bases, with 7 bases left between them. The germline CDR1 and CDR2 sequences are LNHDA and SQIVND (reference sequence). The CDR3 extends over 13 amino acids. PCR used 60 Vbeta primers and 13 Jbeta primers. Sequencing used immunoSEQ multiplex PCR; TCRdb keeps in-frame clones, though not all of them. The sample gives about 200,000 clones, around four fifths of which show up once; about 2.5% is in the top ten. These data come from a study of cytomegalovirus exposure and HLA in healthy donors. Study-wide results and limits: Sequence variants that were highly shared formed a cluster that was likely a sequencing artifact. Earlier findings revealed that most TCR beta V segments proved productive either about 87% or about 30% of the time.

The sequence was obtained from a woman in her 40s in good health and CMV-seronegative. What was sequenced was PBMCs. The chain carries TRBV19 and TRBJ1-2; no firm D call. The DNA of the CDR3 is TGTGCCAGTAGTTGGTCAGCTAACTATGGCTACACCTTC. Translated, it gives CASSWSANYGYTF.